The sequence of this T cell receptor (beta chain) was determined in a study of STAT5B mutations in CD4+ large granular lymphocyte leukemia. Here immunoSEQ multiplex PCR was the method, and the copy in TCRdb shows in-frame clones only, minus some. The sample gives 25,000 to 40,000 clones, roughly 76% of which show up once; 4% to 4.5% is in the top ten. Study results and limitations: No patients shared main leukemic clonotypes, though about 26% appeared at low frequency elsewhere. Top patient clones used TRBV06 genes more often: 8/27 versus 2/35 in controls. Without putative leukemic clones, patient CD4-sorted repertoires remained more clonal than healthy CD4+ repertoires. The CD4+ versus CD8+ T-LGLL clonality difference may reflect limited sample size.

The CDR3 has 13 residues. The junction had 3 bases not matched to a gene; V was cut back by 5 bases and J by 7 bases. Germline V gene sequence: CDR1 SEHNR, CDR2 FQNEAQ (reference sequence). As for this clone: Its antigen remains unidentified.

The receptor was isolated from a human donor in good health. The sample comprised CD4+ T cells from blood buffy coats. The chain carries TRBV7-9 and TRBJ2-7, with TRBD1 matching 12 bases. The CDR3 spells CASSLGQGAEQYF. The DNA for the CDR3 is TGTGCCAGCAGCCTGGGACAGGGGGCTGAGCAGTACTTC.